The rows below give T cell receptor beta chains drawn from one sample of a study of cytomegalovirus exposure and HLA in healthy donors. This table comes from immunoSEQ multiplex PCR, and its TCRdb copy is limited to in-frame clones, with some not included. This sample lists roughly 60,000 clones; its ten largest clones have 2.1%. The sample taken for sequencing was PBMCs. The receptor source for this set is a woman aged 18-35 years in good health and CMV-seronegative. Each CDR3 is given with its conserved first and last residue. The order of the fields is V gene, J gene, D gene, CDR3 protein, CDR3 DNA. D genes are given only for firm matches.

v_gene: TRBV10-2
j_gene: TRBJ2-1
d_gene: TRBD2
CDR3aa: CASSESLAGVGEQFF
CDR3nt: TGCGCCAGCAGTGAGAGCCTAGCGGGAGTTGGTGAGCAGTTCTTC

v_gene: TRBV5-1
j_gene: TRBJ1-2
d_gene: TRBD1
CDR3aa: CASSLGQGANGYTF
CDR3nt: TGCGCCAGCAGCTTGGGGCAGGGGGCTAATGGCTACACCTTC

v_gene: TRBV5-6
j_gene: TRBJ1-2
d_gene: NA
CDR3aa: CASSLPGARANYGYTF
CDR3nt: TGTGCCAGCAGCTTGCCGGGAGCCAGGGCTAACTATGGCTACACCTTC

v_gene: TRBV5-4
j_gene: TRBJ2-6
d_gene: NA
CDR3aa: CASSLSNRGSSGANVLTF
CDR3nt: TGTGCCAGCAGCCTCTCTAATAGGGGTAGCTCTGGGGCCAACGTCCTGACTTTC

v_gene: TRBV5-1
j_gene: TRBJ1-2
d_gene: NA
CDR3aa: CASSPQGGRYGYTF
CDR3nt: TGCGCCAGCAGCCCACAAGGGGGACGATATGGCTACACCTTC

v_gene: TRBV7-8
j_gene: TRBJ2-7
d_gene: TRBD1
CDR3aa: CASSGDRTYEQYF
CDR3nt: TGTGCCAGCAGCGGGGACAGGACCTACGAGCAGTACTTC

v_gene: TRBV6-7
j_gene: TRBJ1-2
d_gene: TRBD1
CDR3aa: CASRQGEGGYTF
CDR3nt: TGTGCCAGCAGACAGGGGGAAGGTGGCTACACCTTC

v_gene: TRBV27
j_gene: TRBJ2-2
d_gene: TRBD1
CDR3aa: CASSLGQGVVTGELFF
CDR3nt: TGTGCCAGCAGTTTAGGTCAGGGGGTAGTCACCGGGGAGCTGTTTTTT

v_gene: TRBV27
j_gene: TRBJ2-7
d_gene: TRBD1
CDR3aa: CASSLSRTGGPSQYF
CDR3nt: TGTGCCAGCAGTTTATCCCGGACAGGGGGCCCCTCACAGTACTTC

v_gene: TRBV5-1
j_gene: TRBJ2-2
d_gene: TRBD2
CDR3aa: CASSFPSGTVGELFF
CDR3nt: TGCGCCAGCAGCTTCCCTAGCGGGACGGTCGGGGAGCTGTTTTTT

v_gene: TRBV5-1
j_gene: TRBJ1-1
d_gene: NA
CDR3aa: CASSLDGVRGDTEAFF
CDR3nt: TGCGCCAGCAGCTTGGATGGTGTGCGGGGCGACACTGAAGCTTTCTTT

v_gene: TRBV18
j_gene: TRBJ2-1
d_gene: TRBD1
CDR3aa: CASSPFGQGAASEQFF
CDR3nt: TGTGCCAGCTCTCCATTTGGCCAGGGGGCTGCGAGTGAGCAGTTCTTC

v_gene: TRBV19
j_gene: TRBJ2-2
d_gene: NA
CDR3aa: CATRDTSNTGELFF
CDR3nt: TGTGCCACCCGGGACACCTCGAACACCGGGGAGCTGTTTTTT

v_gene: TRBV6-5
j_gene: TRBJ1-2
d_gene: NA
CDR3aa: CASSRLKQGYGYTF
CDR3nt: TGTGCCAGCAGTAGACTCAAACAGGGTTATGGCTACACCTTC

v_gene: TRBV11-2
j_gene: TRBJ1-1
d_gene: NA
CDR3aa: CASSWVGGIGTEAFF
CDR3nt: TGTGCCAGCAGCTGGGTCGGGGGGATAGGCACTGAAGCTTTCTTT

v_gene: TRBV6-1
j_gene: TRBJ2-1
d_gene: NA
CDR3aa: CASRFSDNEQFF
CDR3nt: TGTGCCAGCAGGTTCTCCGACAATGAGCAGTTCTTC

v_gene: TRBV18
j_gene: TRBJ2-1
d_gene: TRBD2
CDR3aa: CASSPSGGGWNEQFF
CDR3nt: TGTGCCAGCTCACCTAGCGGGGGAGGTTGGAATGAGCAGTTCTTC

v_gene: TRBV6-5
j_gene: TRBJ1-2
d_gene: NA
CDR3aa: CASSYGGNYYGYTF
CDR3nt: TGTGCCAGCAGTTACGGGGGGAATTACTATGGCTACACCTTC

v_gene: TRBV9
j_gene: TRBJ2-1
d_gene: NA
CDR3aa: CASSVEPQEYYNEQFF
CDR3nt: TGTGCCAGCAGCGTAGAACCGCAAGAGTACTACAATGAGCAGTTCTTC

v_gene: TRBV2
j_gene: TRBJ1-5
d_gene: NA
CDR3aa: CASSQDSPQPQHF
CDR3nt: TGTGCCAGCAGCCAAGACAGTCCTCAGCCCCAGCATTTT

v_gene: TRBV11-3
j_gene: TRBJ2-7
d_gene: NA
CDR3aa: CASSPGAWDYEQYF
CDR3nt: TGTGCCAGCAGCCCAGGGGCCTGGGACTACGAGCAGTACTTC

v_gene: TRBV5-1
j_gene: TRBJ1-5
d_gene: TRBD1
CDR3aa: CASRIGTGFNQPQHF
CDR3nt: TGCGCCAGCAGAATTGGGACAGGGTTTAATCAGCCCCAGCATTTT

v_gene: TRBV2
j_gene: TRBJ1-2
d_gene: NA
CDR3aa: CASSERGNYGYTF
CDR3nt: TGTGCCAGCAGTGAGAGGGGGAACTATGGCTACACCTTC

v_gene: TRBV29-1
j_gene: TRBJ1-2
d_gene: NA
CDR3aa: CSVEDREDYGYTF
CDR3nt: TGCAGCGTTGAAGACAGGGAGGACTATGGCTACACCTTC

v_gene: TRBV11-3
j_gene: TRBJ1-6
d_gene: NA
CDR3aa: CASSSAGTLHF
CDR3nt: TGTGCCAGCAGCTCTGCCGGGACCCTCCACTTT

v_gene: TRBV6-1
j_gene: TRBJ1-5
d_gene: TRBD1
CDR3aa: CASRTGEHQPQHF
CDR3nt: TGTGCCAGTCGGACAGGGGAGCATCAGCCCCAGCATTTT

v_gene: TRBV5-6
j_gene: TRBJ1-3
d_gene: TRBD1
CDR3aa: CASSLPGQAARNTIYF
CDR3nt: TGTGCCAGCAGCTTGCCTGGACAGGCGGCGAGAAACACCATATATTTT

v_gene: TRBV28
j_gene: TRBJ1-5
d_gene: NA
CDR3aa: CASTGGLGNQPQHF
CDR3nt: TGTGCCAGCACTGGGGGCTTGGGCAATCAGCCCCAGCATTTT

v_gene: TRBV7-6
j_gene: TRBJ2-2
d_gene: NA
CDR3aa: CASSSAQGLGTGELFF
CDR3nt: TGTGCCAGCAGCTCAGCCCAGGGTTTGGGCACCGGGGAGCTGTTTTTT

v_gene: TRBV2
j_gene: TRBJ1-5
d_gene: NA
CDR3aa: CASSEPGSNQPQHF
CDR3nt: TGTGCCAGCAGTGAACCGGGTAGCAATCAGCCCCAGCATTTT

v_gene: TRBV10-2
j_gene: TRBJ2-7
d_gene: TRBD1
CDR3aa: CASRRDSTYEQYF
CDR3nt: TGCGCCAGCAGAAGGGACAGTACCTACGAGCAGTACTTC

v_gene: TRBV7-6
j_gene: TRBJ2-7
d_gene: TRBD1
CDR3aa: CASSLGDRGLYEQYF
CDR3nt: TGTGCCAGCAGCTTAGGGGACAGGGGGCTCTACGAGCAGTACTTC

v_gene: TRBV7-2
j_gene: TRBJ1-4
d_gene: TRBD1
CDR3aa: CASSRQGGTNEKLFF
CDR3nt: TGTGCCAGCAGCCGACAGGGGGGGACTAATGAAAAACTGTTTTTT

v_gene: TRBV6-6
j_gene: TRBJ1-2
d_gene: NA
CDR3aa: CASSYMEGYTF
CDR3nt: TGTGCCAGCAGTTACATGGAGGGCTACACCTTC

v_gene: TRBV6-1
j_gene: TRBJ1-5
d_gene: NA
CDR3aa: CASSENSGGDQPQHF
CDR3nt: TGTGCCAGCAGTGAAAACAGCGGGGGTGATCAGCCCCAGCATTTT

v_gene: TRBV19
j_gene: TRBJ1-3
d_gene: NA
CDR3aa: CASRVGQSGNTIYF
CDR3nt: TGTGCCAGTAGGGTCGGACAGAGTGGAAACACCATATATTTT

v_gene: TRBV6-5
j_gene: TRBJ1-2
d_gene: NA
CDR3aa: CASSYTIQGFGYTF
CDR3nt: TGTGCCAGCAGTTATACCATCCAGGGGTTTGGCTACACCTTC

v_gene: TRBV28
j_gene: TRBJ2-1
d_gene: NA
CDR3aa: CASRSSRLLVYNEQFF
CDR3nt: TGTGCCAGCAGATCCAGCCGACTACTCGTATACAATGAGCAGTTCTTC

v_gene: TRBV30
j_gene: TRBJ1-2
d_gene: TRBD1
CDR3aa: CAWSDNAVGGQGTNYGYTF
CDR3nt: TGTGCCTGGAGTGATAACGCAGTTGGGGGACAGGGGACTAACTATGGCTACACCTTC

v_gene: TRBV5-1
j_gene: TRBJ1-1
d_gene: NA
CDR3aa: CASSLGFGGNTEAFF
CDR3nt: TGCGCCAGCAGCTTGGGGTTCGGAGGGAACACTGAAGCTTTCTTT

v_gene: TRBV5-6
j_gene: TRBJ1-2
d_gene: TRBD1
CDR3aa: CASSPETGRIGYTF
CDR3nt: TGTGCCAGCAGCCCGGAGACAGGGCGGATTGGCTACACCTTC

v_gene: TRBV14
j_gene: TRBJ1-1
d_gene: TRBD1
CDR3aa: CASSQTGDFWRIWDTEAFF
CDR3nt: TGTGCCAGCAGCCAGACAGGGGACTTTTGGAGGATTTGGGACACTGAAGCTTTCTTT

v_gene: TRBV18
j_gene: TRBJ1-3
d_gene: TRBD1
CDR3aa: CASSPTTGAHSGNTIYF
CDR3nt: TGTGCCAGCTCACCAACTACAGGGGCCCACTCTGGAAACACCATATATTTT

v_gene: TRBV5-8
j_gene: TRBJ2-7
d_gene: NA
CDR3aa: CASSLGVRGYEQYF
CDR3nt: TGTGCCAGCAGCTTGGGGGTCAGGGGCTACGAGCAGTACTTC

v_gene: TRBV27
j_gene: TRBJ2-1
d_gene: TRBD2
CDR3aa: CASSLGLAGILDYNEQFF
CDR3nt: TGTGCCAGCAGTCTGGGACTAGCGGGGATATTAGACTACAATGAGCAGTTCTTC

v_gene: TRBV5-1
j_gene: TRBJ1-1
d_gene: NA
CDR3aa: CASTWQVGGTEAFF
CDR3nt: TGCGCCAGCACGTGGCAGGTAGGGGGCACTGAAGCTTTCTTT

v_gene: TRBV30
j_gene: TRBJ1-6
d_gene: NA
CDR3aa: CAGSRRGIGDSPLHF
CDR3nt: TGTGCCGGGAGTCGGCGGGGGATTGGTGATTCACCCCTCCACTTT